This note documents a single T cell receptor (beta chain) sequence. What it recognizes is unknown. These data are taken from a study of T cell responses to AZD1222 COVID-19 vaccine. V lost 2 bases, J lost 3 bases, and 8 bases lay in between. The germline gives CDR1 MDHEN, CDR2 SYDVKM. This CDR3 is built from 14 residues. Study-wide results and caveats: Sampling that yielded the repertoires occurred only after the peak T cell response.

Here immunoSEQ multiplex PCR was the method, and the copy in TCRdb shows in-frame clones only, minus some. Of approximately 110,000 clones in the sample, around 85% were seen once. The chain has TRBV28 and TRBJ1-3; no clear D gene. The receptor was isolated from an adult who received the AZD1222 COVID-19 vaccine. The starting material was peripheral blood, obtained 28 days after the second AZD1222 dose. DNA of the CDR3: TGTGCCAGCAGTTTAACACAAGGTGGAAACACCATATATTTT. It codes for CASSLTQGGNTIYF.